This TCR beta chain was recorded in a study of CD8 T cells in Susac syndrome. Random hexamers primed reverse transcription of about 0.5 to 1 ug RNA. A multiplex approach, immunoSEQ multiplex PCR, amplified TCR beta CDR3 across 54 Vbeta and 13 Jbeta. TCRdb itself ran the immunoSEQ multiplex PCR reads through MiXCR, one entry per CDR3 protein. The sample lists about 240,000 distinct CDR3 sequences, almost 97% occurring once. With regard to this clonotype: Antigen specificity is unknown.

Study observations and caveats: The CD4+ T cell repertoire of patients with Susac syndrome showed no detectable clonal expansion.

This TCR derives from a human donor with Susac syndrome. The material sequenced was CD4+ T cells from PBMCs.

DNA for the CDR3: TGTGCCAGCACTACCCAGAGGGGGAACGGGGCCAACGTCCTGACTTTC. This translates into CASTTQRGNGANVLTF. The genes are TRBV6-1 and TRBJ2-6, with D perhaps TRBD1 (6 bases). The CDR3 is 16 amino acids. Germline loops: CDR1 MNHNS, CDR2 SASEGT. V was trimmed by 7 bases and J by 4 bases, leaving 17 bases between them.